This entry lists 13 T cell receptor beta chains sequenced from one sample in a study of PD-1 blockade in mismatch repair-deficient tumors. Using immunoSEQ multiplex PCR, the repertoire was profiled, and TCRdb retains in-frame clones only, with some absent. The table has 70,000 to 90,000 clones, roughly 80% seen once. Here the sequenced sample was peripheral blood, taken 44 weeks after starting pembrolizumab. These receptors all stem from an adult with mismatch repair-deficient cancer.

This rearrangement joins TRBV14 to TRBJ1-2; D is undetermined. The CDR3 runs 13 residues. With 3 bases removed from V and 3 bases from J, the gap between germline ends came to 8 bases. Germline V gene data show CDR1 as SGHDN and CDR2 as FVKESK. CDR3 loop: CASSQGKYYGYTF. CDR3 nucleotide sequence: TGTGCCAGCAGCCAGGGAAAGTACTATGGCTACACCTTC. The full variable domain, completed using reference TRBV14 and TRBJ1-2, is EAGVTQFPSHSVIEKGQTVTLRCDPISGHDNLYWYRRVMGKEIKFLLHFVKESKQDESGMPNNRFLAERTGGTYSTLKVQPAELEDSGVYFCASSQGKYYGYTFGSGTRLTVV.

The V and J genes are TRBV10-3 and TRBJ2-7; D is perhaps TRBD2 (6 bases). Trimming shortened V by 8 bases and J by 1 base, and 12 bases separated the two germline ends. The CDR3 is 13 amino acids. Per the germline V gene, CDR1 is ENHRY and CDR2 is SYGVKD. The CDR3 reads CAIRGRLSYEQYF. CDR3 DNA sequence: TGTGCCATCCGGGGGAGACTTTCCTACGAGCAGTACTTC.

This clone has a handful of counts. CDR3 sequence reads: CASSGTVYGYTF. The CDR3 DNA is TGTGCCAGTAGTGGGACAGTCTATGGCTACACCTTC. The genes are TRBV19 and TRBJ1-2; TRBD1 matches at 7 bases. The CDR3 runs 12 residues. Germline assignment: CDR1 LNHDA and CDR2 SQIVND (reference sequence). The V and J ends lost 5 bases and 4 bases, in that order; junction bases with no gene match: 1.

The count of this clone is one. CDR3 residues: CASSLVLGTYEQYF. In DNA, the CDR3 is TGTGCCAGCAGCTTAGTTCTAGGTACCTACGAGCAGTACTTC. The chain couples TRBV7-4 to TRBJ2-7; D call uncertain. Trimming pared 1 base from V and 2 bases from J, leaving 9 bases between. The CDR3 spans 14 residues. CDR1 and CDR2 (germline): SGHVT, SQSDAQ.

This clone showed up just once. The CDR3 coding sequence is TGTGCCAGCAGCTTGTACAGGGCTGGGGCAAACACTGAAGCTTTCTTT. This sequence encodes CASSLYRAGANTEAFF. The rearrangement links TRBV5-6 to TRBJ1-1, with D tentatively TRBD1 (6 bases). V gave up 1 base and J gave up 2 bases, with 15 bases separating them. The CDR3 has 16 residues. Germline V gene data show CDR1 as SGHDT and CDR2 as YYEEEE. Drawing the rest from reference TRBV5-6 and TRBJ1-1, the complete variable domain is DAGVTQSPTHLIKTRGQQVTLRCSPKSGHDTVSWYQQALGQGPQFIFQYYEEEERQRGNFPDRFSGHQFPNYSSELNVNALLLGDSALYLCASSLYRAGANTEAFFGQGTRLTVV.

The chain couples TRBV15 to TRBJ2-2; TRBD2 matches 10 bases. Germline V gene sequence: CDR1 LNHNV, CDR2 YYDKDF (reference sequence). Losses at the gene ends were 0 bases for V and 5 bases for J; bases not matched to a gene: 3. The CDR3 sequence is 16 residues long. The CDR3 spells CATSRELAGPTGELFF. The CDR3 nucleotides read TGTGCCACCAGCAGAGAACTAGCGGGACCAACCGGGGAGCTGTTTTTT.

This rearrangement joins TRBV2 to TRBJ2-7; 8 nucleotides match TRBD1. The CDR3 runs 17 residues. After removal of 4 bases from V and 1 base from J, the junction contained 12 bases not matched to a gene. The germline V gene has CDR1 SNHLY and CDR2 FYNNEI. CDR3 residues: CASSANLGTGHSYEQYF. The CDR3 DNA is TGTGCCAGCAGTGCGAATTTGGGGACAGGTCATTCCTACGAGCAGTACTTC.

The chain recombines TRBV6-5 with TRBJ2-7, with 12 bases that match TRBD2. The V and J ends lost 6 bases and 0 bases, in that order; junction bases with no gene match: 3. Germline CDR1 MNHEY, CDR2 SVGAGI. There are 15 residues in the CDR3. The CDR3 is CASRPGLAGSYEQYF. The CDR3 DNA is TGTGCCAGCAGACCGGGACTAGCGGGCTCCTACGAGCAGTACTTC.

The rearrangement joins TRBV2 to TRBJ2-3; 12 nucleotides line up with TRBD1. The length of the CDR3 is 18 residues. Germline V CDR1 and CDR2: SNHLY, FYNNEI. V shed 0 bases and J 4 bases; nucleotides not matched to a gene: 8. The DNA for the CDR3 is TGTGCCAGCAGTGAAGCGCTGAGGGGGACAGGGGGCGCAGATACGCAGTATTTT. As protein: CASSEALRGTGGADTQYF.

The count of this clone is one. The rearrangement links TRBV14 to TRBJ1-1, with 7 bases matching TRBD1. Losses at the gene ends were 4 bases for V and 5 bases for J; bases not matched to a gene: 7. The germline V gene encodes CDR1 SGHDN and CDR2 FVKESK. The CDR3 spans 14 residues. CDR3 DNA: TGTGCCAGCAGCCGACAGGGTTTCTCAACTGAAGCTTTCTTT. Amino acid sequence: CASSRQGFSTEAFF.

This clone was seen a few times. The J gene is TRBJ2-3, the V gene TRBV7-9; maybe TRBD2 (6 bases). The germline V gene encodes CDR1 SEHNR and CDR2 FQNEAQ (reference sequence). V was pared by 5 bases and J by 2 bases, with 17 bases between. The CDR3 extends over 16 amino acids. The CDR3 DNA sequence: TGTGCCAGCAGCCCACTTGGGGGGACCTCCACAGATACGCAGTATTTT. Its protein is CASSPLGGTSTDTQYF.

The rearrangement uses TRBV19 and TRBJ2-7; tentatively, D is TRBD2 (6 bases). This CDR3 comprises 15 residues. The V end lost 5 bases, the J end lost 2 bases, and 16 bases lay between the germline ends. CDR1 LNHDA and CDR2 SQIVND come from the germline V gene (reference sequence). The DNA of the CDR3 is TGTGCCAGTAGTGTACGTAGCGGAGAAGCCTACGAGCAGTACTTC. Protein product: CASSVRSGEAYEQYF.

In nucleotides, the CDR3 is TGTGCCAGCAGCGCCTCCAGGGACGCGCCCCAGCATTTT. Residues: CASSASRDAPQHF. This chain joins TRBV9 and TRBJ1-5, with TRBD1 as a possible D gene (5 bases). Germline lookup yields CDR1 SGDLS and CDR2 YYNGEE. The CDR3 is 13 residues long. V dropped 3 bases and J dropped 9 bases, with 13 bases sitting between them.